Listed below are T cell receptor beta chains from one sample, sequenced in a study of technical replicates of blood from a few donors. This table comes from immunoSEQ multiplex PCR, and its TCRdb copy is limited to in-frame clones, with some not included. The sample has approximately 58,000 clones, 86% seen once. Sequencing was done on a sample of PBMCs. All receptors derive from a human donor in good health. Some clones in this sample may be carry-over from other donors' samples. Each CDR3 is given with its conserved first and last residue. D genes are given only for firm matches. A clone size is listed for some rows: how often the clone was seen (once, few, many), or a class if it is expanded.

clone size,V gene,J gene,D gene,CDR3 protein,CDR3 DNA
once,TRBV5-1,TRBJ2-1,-,CASSYEGRYNEQFF,TGCGCCAGCAGCTATGAGGGCAGATACAATGAGCAGTTCTTC
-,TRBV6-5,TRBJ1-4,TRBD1,CASRGDRARDEKLFF,TGTGCCAGCAGGGGCGACAGGGCGAGGGATGAAAAACTGTTTTTT
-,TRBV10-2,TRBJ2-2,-,CASSAETTNTGELFF,TGCGCCAGCAGTGCCGAGACTACCAACACCGGGGAGCTGTTTTTT
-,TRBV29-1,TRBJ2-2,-,CSDKGGLTGELFF,TGCAGCGATAAGGGGGGGCTTACCGGGGAGCTGTTTTTT
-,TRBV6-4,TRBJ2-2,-,CASSGQVNTGELFF,TGTGCCAGCAGTGGCCAGGTGAACACCGGGGAGCTGTTTTTT
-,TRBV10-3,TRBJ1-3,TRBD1,CAIAGTEIFSGNTIYF,TGTGCCATTGCCGGGACAGAGATTTTCTCTGGAAACACCATATATTTT
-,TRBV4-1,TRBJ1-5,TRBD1,CASSQTGTALEPQHF,TGCGCCAGCAGCCAGACCGGGACAGCACTAGAGCCCCAGCATTTT
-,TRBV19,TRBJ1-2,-,CASSMLGQGGAGYTF,TGTGCCAGTAGTATGTTAGGGCAGGGAGGAGCTGGCTACACCTTC
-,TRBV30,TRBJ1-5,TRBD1,CAWSWTGGDQPQHF,TGTGCCTGGAGCTGGACAGGGGGCGACCAGCCCCAGCATTTT
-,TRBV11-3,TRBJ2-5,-,CASSLGGKETQYF,TGTGCCAGCAGCTTAGGCGGGAAGGAGACCCAGTACTTC
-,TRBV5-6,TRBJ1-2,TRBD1,CASSIRQGGYTF,TGTGCCAGCAGCATTCGACAGGGTGGCTACACCTTC
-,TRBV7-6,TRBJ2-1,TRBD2,CASSLAPGLAGDEQFF,TGTGCCAGCAGCTTAGCACCGGGACTAGCGGGAGATGAGCAGTTCTTC
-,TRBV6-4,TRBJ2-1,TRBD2,CASSDSGLVNEQFF,TGTGCCAGCAGTGATTCGGGACTAGTCAATGAGCAGTTCTTC
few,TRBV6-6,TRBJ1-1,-,CASSYGQGGTEAFF,TGTGCCAGCAGTTACGGGCAGGGCGGCACTGAAGCTTTCTTT
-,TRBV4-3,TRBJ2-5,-,CASSQDSGAGETQYF,TGCGCCAGCAGCCAAGATAGTGGGGCGGGGGAGACCCAGTACTTC
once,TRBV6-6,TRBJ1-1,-,CASFPQGRWTEAFF,TGTGCCAGCTTCCCGCAGGGGAGATGGACTGAAGCTTTCTTT
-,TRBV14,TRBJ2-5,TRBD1,CASSLPGQGIETQYF,TGTGCCAGCAGCCTACCGGGACAGGGTATCGAGACCCAGTACTTC